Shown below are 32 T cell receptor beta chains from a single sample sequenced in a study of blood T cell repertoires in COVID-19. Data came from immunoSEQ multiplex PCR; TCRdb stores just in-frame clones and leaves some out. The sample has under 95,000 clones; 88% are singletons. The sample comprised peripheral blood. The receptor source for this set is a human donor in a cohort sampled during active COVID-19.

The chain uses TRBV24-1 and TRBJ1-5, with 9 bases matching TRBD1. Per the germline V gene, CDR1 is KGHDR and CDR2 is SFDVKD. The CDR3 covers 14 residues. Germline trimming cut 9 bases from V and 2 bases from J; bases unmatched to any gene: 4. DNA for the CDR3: TGTGCCACCTCGGGACAGGGCGGCAATCAGCCCCAGCATTTT. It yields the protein CATSGQGGNQPQHF.

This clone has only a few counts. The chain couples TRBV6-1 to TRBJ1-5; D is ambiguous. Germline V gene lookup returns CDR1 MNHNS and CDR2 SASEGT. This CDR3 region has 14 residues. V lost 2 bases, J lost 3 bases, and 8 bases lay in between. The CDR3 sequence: CASSEITNNQPQHF. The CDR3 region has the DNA TGTGCCAGCAGTGAAATAACAAACAATCAGCCCCAGCATTTT.

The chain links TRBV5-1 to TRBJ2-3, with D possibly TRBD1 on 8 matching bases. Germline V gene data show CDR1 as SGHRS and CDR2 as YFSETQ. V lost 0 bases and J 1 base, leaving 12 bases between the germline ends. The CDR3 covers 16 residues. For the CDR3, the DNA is TGCGCCAGCAGCTTGGCGGGGGGACAGGGCACAGATACGCAGTATTTT. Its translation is CASSLAGGQGTDTQYF.

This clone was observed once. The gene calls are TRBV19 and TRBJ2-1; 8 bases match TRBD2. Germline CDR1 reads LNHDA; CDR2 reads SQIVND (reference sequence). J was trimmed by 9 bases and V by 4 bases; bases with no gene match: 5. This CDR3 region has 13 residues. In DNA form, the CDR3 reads TGTGCCAGTAGTACCAGCGGGGGCGGTGAGCAGTTCTTC. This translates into CASSTSGGGEQFF.

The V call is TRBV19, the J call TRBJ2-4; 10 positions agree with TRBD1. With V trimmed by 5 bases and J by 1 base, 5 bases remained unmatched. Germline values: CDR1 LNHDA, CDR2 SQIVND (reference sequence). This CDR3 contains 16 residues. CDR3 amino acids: CASSPGQGVAKNIQYF. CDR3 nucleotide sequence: TGTGCCAGTAGTCCCGGACAGGGGGTGGCCAAAAACATTCAGTACTTC.

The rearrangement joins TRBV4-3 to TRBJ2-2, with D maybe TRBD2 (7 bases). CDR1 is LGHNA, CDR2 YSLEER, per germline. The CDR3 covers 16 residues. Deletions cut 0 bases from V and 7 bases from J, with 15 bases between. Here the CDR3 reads CASSQDQAGAYGELFF. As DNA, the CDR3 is TGCGCCAGCAGCCAAGATCAGGCGGGGGCTTACGGGGAGCTGTTTTTT.

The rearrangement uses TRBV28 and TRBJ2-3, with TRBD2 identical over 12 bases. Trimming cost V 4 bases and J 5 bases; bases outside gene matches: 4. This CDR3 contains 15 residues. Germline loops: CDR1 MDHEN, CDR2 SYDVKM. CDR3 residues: CASSSGLAGLDTQYF. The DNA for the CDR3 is TGTGCCAGCAGTTCCGGACTAGCGGGGCTAGATACGCAGTATTTT.

In DNA form, the CDR3 reads TGTGCCAGCAGCTTAGGAGGTGTTCGGCTAGCCTACGAGCAGTACTTC. It is translated as CASSLGGVRLAYEQYF. V is TRBV11-3 and J is TRBJ2-7; D remains ambiguous. The CDR3 has 16 residues. CDR1 SGHNT and CDR2 YENEEA come from the germline V gene. The V and J ends lost 1 base and 2 bases respectively, with 15 bases between them.

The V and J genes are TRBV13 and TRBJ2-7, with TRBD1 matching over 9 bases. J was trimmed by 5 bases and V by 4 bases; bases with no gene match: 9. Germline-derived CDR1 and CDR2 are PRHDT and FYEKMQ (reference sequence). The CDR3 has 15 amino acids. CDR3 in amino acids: CASSSLQGALDEQYF. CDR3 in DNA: TGTGCCAGCAGCTCCCTACAGGGGGCTCTTGACGAGCAGTACTTC.

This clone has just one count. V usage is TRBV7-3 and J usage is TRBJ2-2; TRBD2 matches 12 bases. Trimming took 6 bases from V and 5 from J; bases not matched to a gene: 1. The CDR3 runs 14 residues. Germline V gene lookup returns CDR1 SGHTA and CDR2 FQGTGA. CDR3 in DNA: TGTGCCAGCAGGGGGACTAGCGGGACCGGGGAGCTGTTTTTT. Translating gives CASRGTSGTGELFF.

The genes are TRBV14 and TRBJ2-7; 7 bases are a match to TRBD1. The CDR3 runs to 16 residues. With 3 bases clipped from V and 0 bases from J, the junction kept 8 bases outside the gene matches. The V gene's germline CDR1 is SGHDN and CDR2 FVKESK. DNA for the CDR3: TGTGCCAGCAGCCACTTACCGGGACAGAGCTCCTACGAGCAGTACTTC. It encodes CASSHLPGQSSYEQYF. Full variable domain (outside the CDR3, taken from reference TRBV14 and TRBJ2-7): EAGVTQFPSHSVIEKGQTVTLRCDPISGHDNLYWYRRVMGKEIKFLLHFVKESKQDESGMPNNRFLAERTGGTYSTLKVQPAELEDSGVYFCASSHLPGQSSYEQYFGPGTRLTVT.

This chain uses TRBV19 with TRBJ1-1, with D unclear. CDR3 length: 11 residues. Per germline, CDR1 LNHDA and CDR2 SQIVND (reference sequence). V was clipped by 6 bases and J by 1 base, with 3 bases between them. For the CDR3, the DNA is TGTGCCAGTAGCCGGAACACTGAAGCTTTCTTT. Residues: CASSRNTEAFF.

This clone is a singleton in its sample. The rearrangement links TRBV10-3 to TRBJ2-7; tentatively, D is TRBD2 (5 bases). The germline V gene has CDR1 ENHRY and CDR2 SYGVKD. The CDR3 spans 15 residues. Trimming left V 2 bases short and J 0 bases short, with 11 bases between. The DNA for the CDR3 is TGTGCCATCAGTGAGAGCGGTACTAGCTCCTACGAGCAGTACTTC. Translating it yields CAISESGTSSYEQYF.

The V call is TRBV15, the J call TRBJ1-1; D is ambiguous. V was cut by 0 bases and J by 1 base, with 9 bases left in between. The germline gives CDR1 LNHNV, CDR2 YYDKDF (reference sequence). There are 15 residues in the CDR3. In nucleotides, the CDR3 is TGTGCCACCAGCAGAGACCAACGGAGGAACACTGAAGCTTTCTTT. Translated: CATSRDQRRNTEAFF. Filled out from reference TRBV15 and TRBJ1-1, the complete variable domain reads DAMVIQNPRYQVTQFGKPVTLSCSQTLNHNVMYWYQQKSSQAPKLLFHYYDKDFNNEADTPDNFQSRRPNTSFCFLDIRSPGLGDTAMYLCATSRDQRRNTEAFFGQGTRLTVV.

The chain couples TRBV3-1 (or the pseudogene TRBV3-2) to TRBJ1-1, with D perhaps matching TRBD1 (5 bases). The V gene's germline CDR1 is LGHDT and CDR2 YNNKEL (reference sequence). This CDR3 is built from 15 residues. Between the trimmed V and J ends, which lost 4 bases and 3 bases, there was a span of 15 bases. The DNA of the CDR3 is TGTGCCAGCAGCCCAAGTTGGGGGGGGGACACTGAAGCTTTCTTT. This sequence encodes CASSPSWGGDTEAFF.

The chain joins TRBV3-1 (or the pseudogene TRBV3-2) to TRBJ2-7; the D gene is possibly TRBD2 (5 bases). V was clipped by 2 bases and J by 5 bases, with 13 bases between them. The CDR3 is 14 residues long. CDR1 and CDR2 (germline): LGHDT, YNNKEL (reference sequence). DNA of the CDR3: TGTGCCAGCAGCCAACTGGGCCTCGGGGACGAGCAGTACTTC. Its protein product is CASSQLGLGDEQYF.

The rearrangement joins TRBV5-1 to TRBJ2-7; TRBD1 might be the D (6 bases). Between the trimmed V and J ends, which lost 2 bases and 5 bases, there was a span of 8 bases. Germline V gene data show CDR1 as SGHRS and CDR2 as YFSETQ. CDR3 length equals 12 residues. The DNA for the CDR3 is TGCGCCAGCAGCTTCTCAGGGGACGAGCAGTACTTC. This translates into CASSFSGDEQYF.

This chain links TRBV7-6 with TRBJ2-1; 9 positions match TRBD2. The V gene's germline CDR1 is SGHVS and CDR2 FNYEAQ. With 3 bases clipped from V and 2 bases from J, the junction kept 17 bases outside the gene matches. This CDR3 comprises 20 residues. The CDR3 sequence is CASSLDSGLAGVKAYNEQFF. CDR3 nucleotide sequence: TGTGCCAGCAGCTTGGATAGTGGATTAGCGGGGGTAAAAGCCTACAATGAGCAGTTCTTC.

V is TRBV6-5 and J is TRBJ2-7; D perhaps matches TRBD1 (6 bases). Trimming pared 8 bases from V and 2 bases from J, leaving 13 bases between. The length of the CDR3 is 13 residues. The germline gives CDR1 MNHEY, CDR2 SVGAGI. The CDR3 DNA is TGTGCCAGCTCTGTAGGACAGCCCTACGAGCAGTACTTC. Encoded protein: CASSVGQPYEQYF.

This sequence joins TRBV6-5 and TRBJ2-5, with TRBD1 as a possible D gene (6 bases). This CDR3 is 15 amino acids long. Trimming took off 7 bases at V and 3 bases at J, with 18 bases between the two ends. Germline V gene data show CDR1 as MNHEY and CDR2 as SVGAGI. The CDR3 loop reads CASNLQGQSEETQYF. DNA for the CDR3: TGTGCCAGCAATCTCCAGGGGCAGTCGGAAGAGACCCAGTACTTC.

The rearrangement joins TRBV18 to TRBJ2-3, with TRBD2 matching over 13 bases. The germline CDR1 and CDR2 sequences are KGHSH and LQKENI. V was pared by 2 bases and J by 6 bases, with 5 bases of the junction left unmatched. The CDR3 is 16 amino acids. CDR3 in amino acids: CASSPTSGRAEDTQYF. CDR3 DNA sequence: TGTGCCAGCTCACCAACTAGCGGGAGGGCCGAGGATACGCAGTATTTT.

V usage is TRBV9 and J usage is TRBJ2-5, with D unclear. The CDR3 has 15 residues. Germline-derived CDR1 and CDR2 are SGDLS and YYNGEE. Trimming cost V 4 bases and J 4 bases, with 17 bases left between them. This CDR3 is CASSSSINYGETQYF. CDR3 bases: TGTGCCAGCAGCTCATCAATAAATTACGGAGAGACCCAGTACTTC.

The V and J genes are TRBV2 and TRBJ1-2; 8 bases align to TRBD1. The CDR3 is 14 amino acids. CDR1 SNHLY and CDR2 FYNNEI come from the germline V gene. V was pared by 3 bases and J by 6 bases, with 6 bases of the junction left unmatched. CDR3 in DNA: TGTGCCAGCAGTGAGTCAAAACAGGGGGATGGCTACACCTTC. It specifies CASSESKQGDGYTF. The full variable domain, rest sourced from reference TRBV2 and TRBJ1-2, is EPEVTQTPSHQVTQMGQEVILRCVPISNHLYFYWYRQILGQKVEFLVSFYNNEISEKSEIFDDQFSVERPDGSNFTLKIRSTKLEDSAMYFCASSESKQGDGYTFGSGTRLTVV.

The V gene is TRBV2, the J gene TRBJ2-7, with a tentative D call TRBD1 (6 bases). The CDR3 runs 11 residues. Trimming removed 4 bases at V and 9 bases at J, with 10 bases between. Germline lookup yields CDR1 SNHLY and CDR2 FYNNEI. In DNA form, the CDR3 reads TGTGCCAGCAGTGGGACAGTCGGGCAGTACTTC. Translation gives CASSGTVGQYF.

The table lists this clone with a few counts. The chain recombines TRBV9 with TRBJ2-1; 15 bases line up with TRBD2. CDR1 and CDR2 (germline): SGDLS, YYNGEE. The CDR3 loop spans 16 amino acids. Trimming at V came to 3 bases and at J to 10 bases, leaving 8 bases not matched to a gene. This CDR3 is CASSDGTSGRTGEQFF. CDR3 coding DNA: TGTGCCAGCAGCGATGGGACTAGCGGGAGGACAGGGGAGCAGTTCTTC.

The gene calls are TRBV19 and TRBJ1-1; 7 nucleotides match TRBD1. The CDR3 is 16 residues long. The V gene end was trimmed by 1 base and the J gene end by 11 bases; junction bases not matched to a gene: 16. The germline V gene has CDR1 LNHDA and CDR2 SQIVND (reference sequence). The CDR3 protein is CASSIGAGGGFGGAFF. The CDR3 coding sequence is TGTGCCAGTAGTATAGGGGCAGGGGGTGGATTTGGCGGGGCTTTCTTT.

CDR3 DNA sequence: TGTGCCAGCAGCGTATCGGGACTAGATCTTAATGAGCAGTTCTTC. This codes for CASSVSGLDLNEQFF. The chain carries TRBV9 and TRBJ2-1, with 8 nucleotides matching TRBD2. V lost 1 base and J lost 7; bases outside the gene matches: 7. The CDR3 spans 15 residues. Looked up from germline, CDR1 is SGDLS and CDR2 is YYNGEE.

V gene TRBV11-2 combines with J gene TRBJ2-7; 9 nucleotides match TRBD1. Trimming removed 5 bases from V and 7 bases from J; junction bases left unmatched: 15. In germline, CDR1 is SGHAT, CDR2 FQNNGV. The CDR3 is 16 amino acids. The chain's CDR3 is CASSAGGTGRFEEQYF. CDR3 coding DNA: TGTGCCAGCAGCGCAGGCGGGACAGGGAGGTTCGAGGAGCAGTACTTC.

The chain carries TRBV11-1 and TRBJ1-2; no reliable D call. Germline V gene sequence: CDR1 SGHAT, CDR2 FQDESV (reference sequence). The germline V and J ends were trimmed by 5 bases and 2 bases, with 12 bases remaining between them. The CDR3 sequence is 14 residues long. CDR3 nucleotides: TGTGCCAGCAGCATAGAAGCGGAGAACTATGGCTACACCTTC. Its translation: CASSIEAENYGYTF.

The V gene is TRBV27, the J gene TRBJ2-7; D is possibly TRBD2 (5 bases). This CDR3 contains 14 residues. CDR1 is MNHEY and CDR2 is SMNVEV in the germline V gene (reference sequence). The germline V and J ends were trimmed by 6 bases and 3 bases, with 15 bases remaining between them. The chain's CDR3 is CASRSRSRGYEQYF. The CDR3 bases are TGTGCCAGCAGGTCGAGAAGCCGGGGCTACGAGCAGTACTTC.

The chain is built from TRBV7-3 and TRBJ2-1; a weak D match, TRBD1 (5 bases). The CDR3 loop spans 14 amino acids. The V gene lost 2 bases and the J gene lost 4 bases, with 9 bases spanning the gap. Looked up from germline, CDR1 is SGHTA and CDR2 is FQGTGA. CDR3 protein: CASSLGHKYNEQFF. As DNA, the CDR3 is TGTGCCAGCAGCTTAGGACACAAGTACAATGAGCAGTTCTTC.

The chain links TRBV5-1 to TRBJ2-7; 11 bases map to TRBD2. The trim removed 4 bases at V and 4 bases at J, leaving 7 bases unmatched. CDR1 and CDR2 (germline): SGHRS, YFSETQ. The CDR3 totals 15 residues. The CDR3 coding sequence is TGCGCCAGCAGCACCATAGCGGGAGGGCCGTACGAGCAGTACTTC. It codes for CASSTIAGGPYEQYF.